The clone carrying this TCR beta chain was picked up a small number of times. Its antigen is not identified. Germline V gene lookup returns CDR1 SGHRS and CDR2 YFSETQ. V lost 0 bases, J lost 8 bases, and 7 bases lay in between. There are 12 residues in the CDR3. The entry originates in a study of response to subunit inactivated influenza vaccine. Study-wide points: A suggestion made by the authors is that each seasonal influenza vaccination recruits few new T cells.

TCRdb itself ran the RT-PCR reads through MiXCR, one entry per CDR3 protein. The sample carries hundreds of thousands of distinct CDR3 sequences, approximately 17% recorded once. This chain joins TRBV5-1 and TRBJ2-3; tentatively, D is TRBD1 or TRBD2 (5 bases each). Sequenced material: PBMCs from blood, taken about 5 days after vaccination. This clonotype originated in a man in his forties or fifties who received an inactivated influenza vaccine. CDR3 sequence reads: CASSLDGGTQYF. The CDR3, as DNA: TGCGCCAGCAGCTTGGATGGGGGTACGCAGTATTTT.